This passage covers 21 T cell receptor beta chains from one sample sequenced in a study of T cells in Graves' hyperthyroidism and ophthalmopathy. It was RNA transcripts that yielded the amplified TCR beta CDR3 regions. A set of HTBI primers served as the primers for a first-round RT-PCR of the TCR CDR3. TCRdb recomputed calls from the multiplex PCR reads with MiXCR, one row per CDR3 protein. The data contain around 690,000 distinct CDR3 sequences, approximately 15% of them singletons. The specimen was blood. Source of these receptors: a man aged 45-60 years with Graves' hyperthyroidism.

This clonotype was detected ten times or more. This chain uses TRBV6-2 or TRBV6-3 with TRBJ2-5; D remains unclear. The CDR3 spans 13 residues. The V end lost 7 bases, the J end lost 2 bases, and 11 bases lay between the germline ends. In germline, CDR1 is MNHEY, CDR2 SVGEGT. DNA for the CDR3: TGTGCCAGCAAACAGTACCCTCAAGAGACCCAGTACTTC. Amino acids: CASKQYPQETQYF.

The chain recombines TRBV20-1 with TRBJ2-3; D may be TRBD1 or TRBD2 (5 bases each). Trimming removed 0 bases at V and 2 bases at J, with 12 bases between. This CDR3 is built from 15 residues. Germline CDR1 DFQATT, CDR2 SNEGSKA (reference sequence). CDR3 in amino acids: CSARDPGTYTDTQYF. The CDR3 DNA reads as TGCAGTGCTAGAGACCCAGGGACCTACACAGATACGCAGTATTTT.

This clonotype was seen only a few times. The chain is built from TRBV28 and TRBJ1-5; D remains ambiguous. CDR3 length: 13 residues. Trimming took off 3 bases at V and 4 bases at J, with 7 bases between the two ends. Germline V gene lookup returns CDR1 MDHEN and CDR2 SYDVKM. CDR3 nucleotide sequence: TGTGCCAGCAGTTTGGATGAAAATCAGCCCCAGCATTTT. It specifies CASSLDENQPQHF.

CDR3 coding DNA: TGTGCCAGCAGTCCAGCCGGGACTAGCGGTTACGAGCAGTACTTC. Protein product: CASSPAGTSGYEQYF. This rearrangement joins TRBV28 to TRBJ2-7; 11 nucleotides line up with TRBD2. Germline V gene data show CDR1 as MDHEN and CDR2 as SYDVKM. The V and J ends lost 5 bases and 4 bases, in that order; junction bases with no gene match: 7. The CDR3 contains 15 residues.

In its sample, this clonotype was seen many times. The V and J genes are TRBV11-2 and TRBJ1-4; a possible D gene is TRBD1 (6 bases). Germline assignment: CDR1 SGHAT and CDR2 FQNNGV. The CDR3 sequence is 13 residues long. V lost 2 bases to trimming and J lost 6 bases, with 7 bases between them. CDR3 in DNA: TGTGCCAGCAGCTTACAGGGGTATGAAAAACTGTTTTTT. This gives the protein CASSLQGYEKLFF.

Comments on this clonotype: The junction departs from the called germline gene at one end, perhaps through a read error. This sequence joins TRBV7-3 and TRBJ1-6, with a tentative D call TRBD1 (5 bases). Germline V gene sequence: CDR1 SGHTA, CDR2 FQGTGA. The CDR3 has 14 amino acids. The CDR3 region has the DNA TGTGCCAGCAGCTTACTGGCAGGGAATTCACCCCTCCATTTT. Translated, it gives CASSLLAGNSPLHF. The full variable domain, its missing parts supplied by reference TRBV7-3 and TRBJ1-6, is GAGVSQTPSNKVTEKGKYVELRCDPISGHTALYWYRQSLGQGPEFLIYFQGTGAADDSGLPNDRFFAVRPEGSVSTLKIQRTERGDSAVYLCASSLLAGNSPLHFGNGTRLTVT.

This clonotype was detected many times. The CDR3 nucleotides are TGCAGTGCTAGGGTCCTGACAGGGTTAGGCACTGAAGCTTTCTTT. Its protein is CSARVLTGLGTEAFF. The chain is built from TRBV20-1 and TRBJ1-1; 7 bases align to TRBD1. The CDR3 consists of 15 residues. Germline V gives CDR1 DFQATT, CDR2 SNEGSKA (reference sequence). J gave up 4 bases and V 3 bases, and 11 bases lay outside the gene matches.

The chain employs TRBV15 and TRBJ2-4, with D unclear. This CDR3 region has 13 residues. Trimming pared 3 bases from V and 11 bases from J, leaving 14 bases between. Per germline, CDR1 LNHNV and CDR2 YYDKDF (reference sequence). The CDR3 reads CATSRDLDHLQYF. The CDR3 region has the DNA TGTGCCACCAGCAGGGACCTCGATCACCTTCAGTACTTC.

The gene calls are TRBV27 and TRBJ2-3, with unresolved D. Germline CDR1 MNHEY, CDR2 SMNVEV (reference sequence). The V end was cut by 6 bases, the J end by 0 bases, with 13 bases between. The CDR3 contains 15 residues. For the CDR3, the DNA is TGTGCCAGCAGCTTTTTGAGCGACAGCACAGATACGCAGTATTTT. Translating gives CASSFLSDSTDTQYF.

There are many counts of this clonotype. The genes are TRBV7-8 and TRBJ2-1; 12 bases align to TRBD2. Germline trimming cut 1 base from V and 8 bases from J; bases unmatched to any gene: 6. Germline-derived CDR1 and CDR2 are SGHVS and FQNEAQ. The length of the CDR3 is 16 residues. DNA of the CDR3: TGTGCCAGCAGCTTAGTTCTAGCGGGAGGGCCGGATGAGCAGTTCTTC. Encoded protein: CASSLVLAGGPDEQFF.

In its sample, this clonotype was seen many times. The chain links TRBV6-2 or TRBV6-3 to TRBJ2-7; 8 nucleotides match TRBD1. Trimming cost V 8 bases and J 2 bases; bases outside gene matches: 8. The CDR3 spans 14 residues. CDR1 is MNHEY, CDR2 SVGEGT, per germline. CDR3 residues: CASHETGQAYEQYF. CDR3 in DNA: TGTGCCAGCCACGAAACGGGACAGGCCTACGAGCAGTACTTC.

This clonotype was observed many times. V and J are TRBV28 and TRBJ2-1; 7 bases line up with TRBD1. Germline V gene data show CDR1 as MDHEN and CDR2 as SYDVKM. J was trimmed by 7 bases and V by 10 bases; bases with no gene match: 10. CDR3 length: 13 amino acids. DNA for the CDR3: TGTGCCATATTCTCGGTGACAGGGAATGAGCAGTTCTTC. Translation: CAIFSVTGNEQFF.

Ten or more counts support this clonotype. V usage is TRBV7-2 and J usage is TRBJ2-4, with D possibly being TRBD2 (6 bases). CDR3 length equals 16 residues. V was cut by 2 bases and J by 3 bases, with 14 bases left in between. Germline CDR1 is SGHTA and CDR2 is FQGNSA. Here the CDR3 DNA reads TGTGCCAGCAGCTTATATGGAGGGGCTGGCAAAAACATTCAGTACTTC. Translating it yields CASSLYGGAGKNIQYF.

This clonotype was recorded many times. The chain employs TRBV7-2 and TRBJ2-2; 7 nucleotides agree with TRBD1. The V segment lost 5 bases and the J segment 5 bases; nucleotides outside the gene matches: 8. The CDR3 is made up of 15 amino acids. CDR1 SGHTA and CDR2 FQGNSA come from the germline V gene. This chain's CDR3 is CASSQNRGTTGELFF. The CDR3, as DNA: TGTGCCAGCAGCCAAAACAGGGGAACAACCGGGGAGCTGTTTTTT.

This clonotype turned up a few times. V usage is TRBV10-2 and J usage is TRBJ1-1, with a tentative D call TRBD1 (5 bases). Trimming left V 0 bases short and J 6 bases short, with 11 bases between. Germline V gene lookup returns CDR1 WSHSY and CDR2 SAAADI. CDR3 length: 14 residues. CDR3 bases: TGCGCCAGCAGTGAGTCGCAGGGTTGGCCTGAAGCTTTCTTT. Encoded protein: CASSESQGWPEAFF.

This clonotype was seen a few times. The CDR3 nucleotides are TGTGCCAGCAGCCAATTAAACGAGCAGTACTTC. It codes for CASSQLNEQYF. The genes are TRBV3-1 and TRBJ2-7; D not resolved. This CDR3 spans 11 amino acids. V was cut by 2 bases and J by 5 bases, with 4 bases left in between. Per the germline V gene, CDR1 is LGHDT and CDR2 is YNNKEL (reference sequence).

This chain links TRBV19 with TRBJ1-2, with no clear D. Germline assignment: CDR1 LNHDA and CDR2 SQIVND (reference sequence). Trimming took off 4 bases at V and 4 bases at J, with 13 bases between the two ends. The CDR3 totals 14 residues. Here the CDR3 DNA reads TGTGCCAGTAGTACAGCCATGGGCAGCTATGGCTACACCTTC. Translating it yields CASSTAMGSYGYTF.

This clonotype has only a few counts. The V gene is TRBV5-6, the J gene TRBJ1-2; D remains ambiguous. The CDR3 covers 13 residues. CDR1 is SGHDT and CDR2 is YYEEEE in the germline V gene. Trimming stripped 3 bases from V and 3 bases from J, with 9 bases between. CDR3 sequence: CASSSTDYYGYTF. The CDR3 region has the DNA TGTGCCAGCAGCTCGACGGACTACTATGGCTACACCTTC.

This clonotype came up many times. The CDR3: CASQHGGDGYTF. The CDR3 bases are TGTGCCAGCCAACATGGGGGAGACGGCTACACCTTC. The rearrangement joins TRBV7-9 to TRBJ1-2; TRBD1 might be the D (5 bases). Between the trimmed V and J ends, which lost 8 bases and 8 bases, there was a span of 15 bases. The CDR3 extends over 12 amino acids. CDR1 and CDR2 (germline): SEHNR, FQNEAQ (reference sequence).

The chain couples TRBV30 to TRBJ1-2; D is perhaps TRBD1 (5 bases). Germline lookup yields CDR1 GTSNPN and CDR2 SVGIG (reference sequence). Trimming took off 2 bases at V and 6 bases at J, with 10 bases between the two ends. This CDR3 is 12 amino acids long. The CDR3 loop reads CAWSIGADGYTF. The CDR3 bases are TGTGCCTGGAGTATCGGGGCAGATGGCTACACCTTC.

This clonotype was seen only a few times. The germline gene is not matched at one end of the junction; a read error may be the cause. In nucleotides, the CDR3 is TGTGCCAGTTTTAACAGGGGGGGCAGGATGAACACTGGAGCTTTCTTT. Translating it yields CASFNRGGRMNTGAFF. The genes are TRBV19 and TRBJ1-1; 8 positions agree with TRBD1. The CDR3 loop spans 16 amino acids. CDR1 is LNHDA, CDR2 SQIVND, per germline (reference sequence).